This is a list of T cell receptor beta chains from one sample in a study of blood T cell repertoires in COVID-19. Measured with immunoSEQ multiplex PCR; TCRdb has only the in-frame clones, and not every one. The sample includes 350,000 to 400,000 clones, more than 75% of them seen just once. The sequenced material came from PBMCs or T cells enriched from blood (not recorded which). The receptor set was obtained from a woman aged 25 to 39 with acute COVID-19. Both conserved end residues are part of each CDR3. D genes are given only for firm matches. Size tells how often a clone was seen (once, few, many) or the class of an expanded clone, and some rows leave it out.

>TRBV7-2|-|TRBJ2-7|-
CASGPPGQLSYEQYF
>TRBV2|-|TRBJ2-7|TRBD2
CASSVVAGTYEQYF
>TRBV24-1|-|TRBJ1-4|TRBD1
CATSEKRTGKSEKLFF
>TRBV28|-|TRBJ2-7|-
CASTQGTLSSYEQYF
>TRBV7-9|-|TRBJ1-3|-
CASSLSPGSSNTIYF
>TRBV5-1|-|TRBJ2-5|-
CASSLPGLEGETQYF
>TRBV5-1|-|TRBJ1-1|-
CASSDRQAMNTEAFF
>TRBV5-5|-|TRBJ1-5|-
CASSLGVTQPQHF
>TRBV9|-|TRBJ2-7|-
CASSVSPVDSQQYF
>TRBV11-2|-|TRBJ2-7|-
CASSSGGSYYEQYF
>TRBV6-5|once|TRBJ1-1|-
CASSTPNTEAFF
>TRBV28|-|TRBJ1-3|-
CASSRPPLSGNTIYF
>TRBV5-4|-|TRBJ2-1|TRBD2
CASSLVSSGGDEQFF
>TRBV3-1/TRBV3-2|-|TRBJ1-5|TRBD1
CASSPTGGGQPQHF
>TRBV7-9|-|TRBJ1-3|-
CASSSKGNTIYF
>TRBV3-1/TRBV3-2|-|TRBJ2-7|-
CASSQNSGREQYF
>TRBV7-9|-|TRBJ1-4|-
CASSLEQGAEKLFF
>TRBV7-6|-|TRBJ1-6|TRBD1
CASSTGTGRGSPLHF
>TRBV7-3|-|TRBJ1-3|-
CASSKQCSSGNTIYF
>TRBV15|-|TRBJ1-2|TRBD1
CATSRPGTDYTF
>TRBV5-4|-|TRBJ2-1|TRBD2
CASSLESGGFYNEQFF
>TRBV6-6|-|TRBJ1-4|-
CASSSGRVPNEKLFF
>TRBV2|-|TRBJ1-1|TRBD1
CASREEGQSKAFF
>TRBV19|-|TRBJ1-1|-
CASSSTRTFF